A single sample is the source of the 11 T cell receptor beta chains below, sequenced in a study of blood T cells in healthy people across ages. Next came a second PCR, run for about 6 to 11 cycles, which used a sample-barcoded 5' primer along with a J-beta primer mix. Via MiXCR, TCRdb re-called the 5' RACE reads, giving one row per CDR3 protein. The sample has about 840,000 distinct CDR3 sequences; about 27% are singletons. Another study also made use of these data, one on T cells of mothers and their children.

Sequencing used blood. Source of these receptors: a woman between 35 and 50 years old in good health.

In this sample, this clonotype turned up many times. Germline and junction disagree at one end, which may indicate a read error. This chain uses TRBV5-1 with TRBJ2-7; D might be TRBD2 (6 bases). The germline CDR1 and CDR2 sequences are SGHRS and YFSETQ. CDR3 size: 14 residues. CDR3 residues: CASSLDGGPYEQYF. DNA for the CDR3: TGTGCCAGCAGCTTAGACGGGGGACCCTACGAGCAGTACTTC.

V usage is TRBV7-6 and J usage is TRBJ2-7; 9 positions agree with TRBD2. The germline CDR1 and CDR2 sequences are SGHVS and FNYEAQ. V shed 3 bases and J 6 bases; nucleotides not matched to a gene: 18. The length of the CDR3 is 18 residues. The CDR3 is CASSLTVQSPGLASEQYF. The CDR3 DNA reads as TGTGCCAGCAGCTTGACAGTCCAATCGCCGGGACTAGCCTCCGAGCAGTACTTC. Based on the CDR3 plus reference TRBV7-6 and TRBJ2-7, the full variable domain is GAGVSQSPRYKVTKRGQDVALRCDPISGHVSLYWYRQALGQGPEFLTYFNYEAQQDKSGLPNDRFSAERPEGSISTLTIQRTEQRDSAMYRCASSLTVQSPGLASEQYFGPGTRLTVT.

The gene calls are TRBV12-3 or TRBV12-4 and TRBJ2-5; tentatively, D is TRBD1 or TRBD2 (5 bases each). CDR3 length equals 13 residues. Trimming removed 6 bases at V and 7 bases at J, with 15 bases between. The CDR3 DNA sequence: TGTGCCAGCAGCGTCAGGGAAAGCGGGACCCAGTACTTC. Its protein product is CASSVRESGTQYF.

This clonotype has just a few counts. The chain links TRBV14 to TRBJ1-6; D remains ambiguous. Looked up from germline, CDR1 is SGHDN and CDR2 is FVKESK. The CDR3 contains 16 residues. V was cut by 2 bases and J by 3 bases, with 11 bases left in between. CDR3 protein: CASSQTGGSYNSPLHF. The CDR3 region has the DNA TGTGCCAGCAGCCAAACGGGAGGGAGCTATAATTCACCCCTCCACTTT.

This clonotype was picked up a small number of times. Sequence at one end of the junction differs from germline and may be a read error. J is TRBJ2-3 and V is TRBV12-3 or TRBV12-4, with D possibly TRBD2 on 6 matching bases. The CDR3 has 11 amino acids. The CDR3 is CARASADAQYF. The CDR3 DNA sequence: TGTGCCAGAGCTAGCGCAGATGCGCAGTATTTT.

Only a few counts were recorded for this clonotype. The chain is built from TRBV3-1 and TRBJ2-3; D ambiguous. Per the germline V gene, CDR1 is LGHDT and CDR2 is YNNKEL (reference sequence). The CDR3 has 15 amino acids. V lost 0 bases and J 2 bases, leaving 9 bases between the germline ends. CDR3 amino acids: CASSQDRPFTDTQYF. In DNA form, the CDR3 reads TGTGCCAGCAGCCAAGACAGACCCTTCACAGATACGCAGTATTTT.

The CDR3 DNA sequence: TGTGCCAGCAGCTTAGAAAGGATGGGCAATCAGCCCCAGCATTTT. Amino acid sequence: CASSLERMGNQPQHF. This chain connects TRBV7-2 to TRBJ1-5; no clear D. This CDR3 region has 15 residues. The V gene lost 1 base and the J gene lost 2 bases, with 9 bases spanning the gap. From germline, CDR1 is SGHTA and CDR2 FQGNSA.

As for this clonotype: A much larger clone sits a single nucleotide away, making a read error possible. V usage is TRBV14 and J usage is TRBJ1-1; 10 nucleotides line up with TRBD1. V shed 8 bases and J 8 bases; nucleotides not matched to a gene: 8. Germline CDR1 and CDR2: SGHDN and FVKESK. This CDR3 comprises 13 residues. CDR3 residues: CASQPGQGSEAFF. The CDR3 coding sequence is TGTGCCAGCCAGCCGGGACAGGGGTCGGAAGCTTTCTTT.

This clonotype has a handful of counts. The chain links TRBV28 to TRBJ1-4, with D unclear. Trimming took 9 bases from V and 12 from J, leaving 8 bases between them. There are 9 residues in the CDR3. Germline values: CDR1 MDHEN, CDR2 SYDVKM. The CDR3 loop is CARRGELFF. CDR3 coding DNA: TGTGCCAGGAGAGGAGAACTGTTTTTT.

This clonotype was counted many times. The V gene is TRBV4-1, the J gene TRBJ2-5, with D unclear. Per germline, CDR1 MGHRA and CDR2 YSYEKL. The CDR3 runs 15 residues. V lost 2 bases to trimming and J lost 5 bases, with 15 bases between them. CDR3 loop: CASSQFSQSGETQYF. The DNA of the CDR3 is TGCGCCAGCAGCCAATTCAGCCAATCCGGGGAGACCCAGTACTTC.

This clonotype was seen a handful of times. J is TRBJ1-2 and V is TRBV20-1, with 9 bases identical to TRBD1. Unmatched junction bases numbered 14, after V lost 5 bases and J lost 4 bases. Germline V gene sequence: CDR1 DFQATT, CDR2 SNEGSKA (reference sequence). The CDR3 totals 16 residues. In DNA, the CDR3 is TGCAGTGCTTCAGGACAGGGGACGCATCGTGGCTATGGCTACACCTTC. Translation gives CSASGQGTHRGYGYTF.